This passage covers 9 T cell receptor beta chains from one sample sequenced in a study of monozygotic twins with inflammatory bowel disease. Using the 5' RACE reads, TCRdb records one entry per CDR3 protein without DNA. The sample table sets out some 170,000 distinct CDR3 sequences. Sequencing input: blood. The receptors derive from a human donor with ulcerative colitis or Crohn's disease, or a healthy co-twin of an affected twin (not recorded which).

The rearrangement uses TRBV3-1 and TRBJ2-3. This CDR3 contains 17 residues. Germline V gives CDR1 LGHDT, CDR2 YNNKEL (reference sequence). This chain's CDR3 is CASSQDSLRIGFNTQYF.

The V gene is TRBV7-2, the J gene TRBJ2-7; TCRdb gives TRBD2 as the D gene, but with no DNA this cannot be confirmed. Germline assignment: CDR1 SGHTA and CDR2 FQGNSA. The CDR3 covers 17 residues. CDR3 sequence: CASSLAGVAGGGYEQYF. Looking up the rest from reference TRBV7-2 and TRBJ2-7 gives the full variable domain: GAGVSQSPSNKVTEKGKDVELRCDPISGHTALYWYRQSLGQGLEFLIYFQGNSAPDKSGLPSDRFSAERTGGSVSTLTIQRTQQEDSAVYLCASSLAGVAGGGYEQYFGPGTRLTVT.

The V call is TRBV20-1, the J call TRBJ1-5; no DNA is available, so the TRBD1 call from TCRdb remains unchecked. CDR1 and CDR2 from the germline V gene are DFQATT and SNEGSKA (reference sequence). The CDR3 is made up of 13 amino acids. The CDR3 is CSANGQGNQPQHF.

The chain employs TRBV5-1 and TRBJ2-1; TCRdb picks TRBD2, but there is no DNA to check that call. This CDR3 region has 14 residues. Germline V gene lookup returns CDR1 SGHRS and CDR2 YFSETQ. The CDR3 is CASSGTLAGHEQFF.

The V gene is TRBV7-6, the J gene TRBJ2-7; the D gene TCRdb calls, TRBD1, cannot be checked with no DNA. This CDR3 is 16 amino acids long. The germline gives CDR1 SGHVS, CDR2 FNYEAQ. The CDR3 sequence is CASSLGPGTDSYEQYF.

CDR3: CASSQEGRFDTYEQYF. The gene calls are TRBV14 and TRBJ2-7; the TCRdb call, TRBD1, lacks DNA for checking. CDR3 length: 16 residues. CDR1 and CDR2 (germline): SGHDN, FVKESK.

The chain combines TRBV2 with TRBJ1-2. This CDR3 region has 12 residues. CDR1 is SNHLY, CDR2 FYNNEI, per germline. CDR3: CASTPRSYGYTF.

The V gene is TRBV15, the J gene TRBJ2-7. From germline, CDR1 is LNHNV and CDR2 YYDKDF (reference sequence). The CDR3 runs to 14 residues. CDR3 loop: CATSRGGSSYEQYF.

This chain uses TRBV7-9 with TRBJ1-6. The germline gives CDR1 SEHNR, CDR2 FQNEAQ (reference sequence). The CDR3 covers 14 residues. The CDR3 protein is CASSPDTLNSPLHF.